Listed below are T cell receptor beta chains from one sample, sequenced in a study of blood T cell repertoires in COVID-19. Profiled with immunoSEQ multiplex PCR; TCRdb holds only in-frame clones, not every one. The sample holds almost 400,000 clones; 85% to 90% are singletons and the top ten take about 1.7%. Sequencing was carried out using PBMCs or T cells enriched from blood (not recorded which). The source of these receptors is a woman aged 30 to 39 who had recovered from COVID-19. CDR3s include the opening cysteine and the closing phenylalanine or tryptophan. A D gene is named only where the DNA matches it firmly. Not all rows give a size; the values are once, few, many and, for expanded clones, a class.

V gene,D gene,clone size,J gene,CDR3 DNA,CDR3 protein
TRBV27,-,-,TRBJ1-4,TGTGCCAGCAGTGTCCTTGGGGGGGGTAATGAAAAACTGTTTTTT,CASSVLGGGNEKLFF
TRBV27,TRBD1,-,TRBJ2-3,TGTGCCAGCAGTTTTCAGGGGGGCACAGATACGCAGTATTTT,CASSFQGGTDTQYF
TRBV7-2,-,-,TRBJ2-7,TGTGCCAGCAGCGGGGGGACAGACCCCTACGAGCAGTACTTC,CASSGGTDPYEQYF
TRBV29-1,-,-,TRBJ1-3,TGCAGCGTTGAAGATCGGGCGGGGGCCTCTGGAAACACCATATATTTT,CSVEDRAGASGNTIYF
TRBV19,TRBD2,once,TRBJ2-2,TGTGCCAGTAGTATGACTAGCGGGAGCACCGGGGAGCTGTTTTTT,CASSMTSGSTGELFF
TRBV19,-,-,TRBJ2-1,TGTGCCAGTAGTATAGGGGGTCTAGCAGCCTATGAGCAGTTCTTC,CASSIGGLAAYEQFF
TRBV7-7,TRBD1,-,TRBJ2-2,TGTGCTAGCAGCCAGGCCAGGACAGGGAACACCGGGGAGCTGTTTTTT,CASSQARTGNTGELFF
TRBV7-3,TRBD1,once,TRBJ1-5,TGTGCCAGCAGCTCGTTCGGACAGGGTCCGTATCAGCCCCAGCATTTT,CASSSFGQGPYQPQHF
TRBV28,TRBD1,once,TRBJ2-5,TGTGCCAGCAGCCGCCGGGACAGGGGGCGAGAGACCCAGTACTTC,CASSRRDRGRETQYF
TRBV28,TRBD2,-,TRBJ2-7,TGTGCCAGCATTCAAACCGGGACTAGCGGGAAGAGCTCCTACGAGCAGTACTTC,CASIQTGTSGKSSYEQYF
TRBV27,TRBD2,-,TRBJ2-3,TGTGCCAGCAGAATCGGGCTAGCGGGAGAGACAGATACGCAGTATTTT,CASRIGLAGETDTQYF
TRBV6-5,-,-,TRBJ1-1,TGTGCCAGCAGTTACTTGGGGAGGACTGAAGCTTTCTTT,CASSYLGRTEAFF
TRBV19,-,-,TRBJ2-7,TGTGCCAGTAGTATATCAGTAAACTCCTACGAGCAGTACTTC,CASSISVNSYEQYF
TRBV16,-,-,TRBJ1-5,TGTGCCAGCAGCCAATCTATACTGGGCAATCAGCCCCAGCATTTT,CASSQSILGNQPQHF
TRBV5-6,TRBD1,-,TRBJ1-5,TGTGCCAGCAGCCTGGGACAGCGCAATCAGCCCCAGCATTTT,CASSLGQRNQPQHF
TRBV27,-,-,TRBJ1-1,TGTGCCAGCAGTTTATGGGGGGTTCTGGGCACTGAAGCTTTCTTT,CASSLWGVLGTEAFF
TRBV18,TRBD1,-,TRBJ1-1,TGTGCCAGCTCACCACGACAGGGGGTGAGATTTGGCACTGAAGCTTTCTTT,CASSPRQGVRFGTEAFF